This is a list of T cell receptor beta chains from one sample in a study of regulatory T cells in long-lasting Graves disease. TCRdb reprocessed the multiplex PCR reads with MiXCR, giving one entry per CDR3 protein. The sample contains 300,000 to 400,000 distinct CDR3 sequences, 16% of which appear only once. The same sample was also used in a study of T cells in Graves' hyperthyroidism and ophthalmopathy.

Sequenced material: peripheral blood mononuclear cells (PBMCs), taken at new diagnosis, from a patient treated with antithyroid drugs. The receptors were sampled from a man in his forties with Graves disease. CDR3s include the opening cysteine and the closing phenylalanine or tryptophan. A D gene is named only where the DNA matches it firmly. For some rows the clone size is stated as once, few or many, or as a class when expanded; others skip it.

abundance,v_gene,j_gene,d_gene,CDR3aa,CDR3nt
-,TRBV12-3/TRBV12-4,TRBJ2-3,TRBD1,CASSKGAGTGTDTQYF,TGTGCCAGTAGTAAGGGGGCAGGCACCGGCACAGATACGCAGTATTTT
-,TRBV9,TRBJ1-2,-,CASSVDPGLGGYTF,TGTGCCAGCAGCGTAGACCCAGGGCTGGGTGGCTACACCTTC
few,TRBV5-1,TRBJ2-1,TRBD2,CASSRGRAGGPYNEQFF,TGCGCCAGCAGTCGCGGACGAGCGGGGGGGCCTTACAATGAGCAGTTCTTC
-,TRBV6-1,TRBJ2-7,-,CASRMTATYEQYF,TGTGCCAGCAGGATGACAGCCACCTACGAGCAGTACTTC
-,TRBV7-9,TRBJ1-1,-,CASAGSGTEAFF,TGTGCCAGCGCTGGGAGTGGCACTGAAGCTTTCTTT
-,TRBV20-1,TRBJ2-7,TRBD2,CSADELAGPPYEQYF,TGCAGTGCAGACGAACTAGCGGGGCCACCCTACGAGCAGTACTTC
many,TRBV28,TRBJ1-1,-,CASRIDYRDKEAFF,TGTGCCAGCAGGATCGATTATCGGGACAAAGAAGCTTTCTTT
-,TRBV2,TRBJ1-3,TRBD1,CASGGTSGRGAGNAIYF,TGTGCCAGCGGAGGGACATCGGGCAGGGGGGCTGGAAACGCCATATATTTT
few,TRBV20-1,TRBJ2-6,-,CSAGGLGSGANVLTF,TGCAGTGCAGGTGGATTGGGGTCTGGGGCCAACGTCCTGACTTTC
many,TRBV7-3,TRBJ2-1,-,CASSFLGGDNEQFF,TGTGCCAGCAGCTTCCTAGGGGGGGACAATGAGCAGTTCTTC
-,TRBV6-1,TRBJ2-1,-,CASSGGLRGYNEQFF,TGTGCCAGCAGTGGGGGACTCCGGGGATACAATGAGCAGTTCTTC
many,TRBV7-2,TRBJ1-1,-,CASSLLQTLNTEAFF,TGTGCCAGCAGCTTATTACAGACACTGAACACTGAAGCTTTCTTT
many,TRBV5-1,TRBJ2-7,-,CASRGGLTARYEQYF,TGCGCCAGCAGGGGGGGACTTACCGCCCGGTACGAGCAGTACTTC
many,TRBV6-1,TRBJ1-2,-,CASSEQTIAYGYTF,TGTGCCAGCAGTGAACAGACAATCGCCTATGGCTACACCTTC
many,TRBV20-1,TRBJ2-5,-,CSALDYFTKETQYF,TGCAGTGCCCTCGACTACTTCACAAAAGAGACCCAGTACTTC
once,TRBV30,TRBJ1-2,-,CAWRGGDGSGYTF,TGTGCCTGGAGGGGCGGCGATGGGTCTGGCTACACCTTC
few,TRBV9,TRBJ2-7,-,CASSVGTYGGGEQYF,TGTGCCAGCAGCGTAGGGACGTACGGGGGCGGGGAGCAGTACTTC
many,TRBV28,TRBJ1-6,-,CASSLASPYNSPLHF,TGTGCCAGCAGTCTAGCGAGCCCCTATAATTCACCCCTCCACTTT
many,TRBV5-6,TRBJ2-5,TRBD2,CASSFRLATRGETQYF,TGTGCCAGCAGCTTCCGACTAGCGACTAGAGGGGAGACCCAGTACTTC
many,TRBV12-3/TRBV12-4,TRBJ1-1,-,CASSRPRGTEAFF,TGTGCCAGCAGTCGCCCCAGGGGCACTGAAGCTTTCTTT
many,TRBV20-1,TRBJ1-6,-,CSARDFGRGGSPLHF,TGCAGTGCTAGAGATTTCGGCAGGGGAGGGTCACCCCTCCACTTT
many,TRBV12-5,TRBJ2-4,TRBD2,CASGTLAGVKNIQYF,TGTGCTAGTGGTACGCTAGCGGGGGTAAAAAACATTCAGTACTTC